These 30 T cell receptor beta chains share one sample of origin, sequenced in a study of PD-L1 blockade in urothelial cancer (dated by TCRdb to about 2017). The sample's time point label, decoded: pretreatment peripheral blood. To prepare the library, the immunoSEQ multiplex PCR assay was applied. The table comes from immuneACCESS by way of TCRdb, which keeps in-frame sequences with V and J called. Part of the clones is missing from these tables; in studies checked, under half for an unresolved V gene and the rest for unknown reasons. Within this sample are tens of thousands of clones, with 90% of them counted one time only. The leading ten clones occupy 1.6% of the sample. The source was PBMCs, collected around atezolizumab (anti-PD-L1) treatment. The receptors come from a man in his 60s with urothelial cancer.

The chain recombines TRBV5-1 with TRBJ1-2; weak D call: TRBD1 (6 bases). Trimming took off 4 bases at V and 5 bases at J, with 9 bases between the two ends. The CDR3 contains 12 residues. Per germline, CDR1 SGHRS and CDR2 YFSETQ. DNA for the CDR3: TGCGCCAGCAGCCAAACAGGGTATGGCTACACCTTC. It encodes CASSQTGYGYTF.

The V and J genes are TRBV7-2 and TRBJ1-5; D may be TRBD1 (5 bases). Looked up from germline, CDR1 is SGHTA and CDR2 is FQGNSA. Deletions cut 3 bases from V and 4 bases from J, with 13 bases between. The CDR3 runs to 15 residues. The CDR3 region has the DNA TGTGCCAGCAGCTTCAGGACACTAGCTAATCAGCCCCAGCATTTT. This codes for CASSFRTLANQPQHF. Full variable domain (missing parts from reference TRBV7-2 and TRBJ1-5): GAGVSQSPSNKVTEKGKDVELRCDPISGHTALYWYRQSLGQGLEFLIYFQGNSAPDKSGLPSDRFSAERTGGSVSTLTIQRTQQEDSAVYLCASSFRTLANQPQHFGDGTRLSIL.

This clone was seen a single time. This chain joins TRBV7-8 and TRBJ2-2; D uncertain. Germline lookup yields CDR1 SGHVS and CDR2 FQNEAQ. CDR3 length: 14 residues. V lost 2 bases and J 3 bases, leaving 7 bases between the germline ends. CDR3 protein: CASSLQLYTGELFF. The CDR3 DNA reads TGTGCCAGCAGCTTACAGTTATACACCGGGGAGCTGTTTTTT. Complete variable domain (other parts from reference TRBV7-8 and TRBJ2-2): GAGVSQSPRYKVAKRGQDVALRCDPISGHVSLFWYQQALGQGPEFLTYFQNEAQLDKSGLPSDRFFAERPEGSVSTLKIQRTQQEDSAVYLCASSLQLYTGELFFGEGSRLTVL.

The V and J genes are TRBV5-4 and TRBJ2-7, with D tentatively TRBD2 (6 bases). The germline V and J ends were trimmed by 4 bases and 3 bases, with 11 bases remaining between them. This CDR3 comprises 13 residues. CDR1 SGHNT and CDR2 YYREEE come from the germline V gene (reference sequence). The CDR3 sequence: CASSAGQFYEQYF. CDR3 nucleotide sequence: TGTGCCAGCAGCGCGGGGCAGTTCTACGAGCAGTACTTC.

The chain uses TRBV30 and TRBJ2-7; 9 bases are shared with TRBD1. Germline V gene lookup returns CDR1 GTSNPN and CDR2 SVGIG (reference sequence). This CDR3 contains 15 residues. The V segment lost 2 bases and the J segment 5 bases; nucleotides outside the gene matches: 10. The CDR3 DNA sequence: TGTGCCTGGAGTTACTCCGGGACAGGGCGTGACGAGCAGTACTTC. Protein: CAWSYSGTGRDEQYF.

The genes are TRBV21-1 and TRBJ2-5; TRBD1 is the table's D call and was not checked against the DNA. TRBV21-1 is a known pseudogene. The CDR3 contains 17 residues. Written as DNA, the CDR3 is TGTGCCAGCAGCAACCCCGGGACAGGGGACAGGGGAGAGACCCAGTACTTC. Translation: CASSNPGTGDRGETQYF.

J is TRBJ2-2 and V is TRBV7-3; weak D call: TRBD2 (6 bases). The germline V and J ends were trimmed by 0 bases and 3 bases, with 14 bases remaining between them. CDR1 is SGHTA and CDR2 is FQGTGA in the germline V gene. This CDR3 is built from 17 residues. Written as DNA, the CDR3 is TGTGCCAGCAGCTTAACCCCCCTGAGGGAGGACACCGGGGAGCTGTTTTTT. Translated, it gives CASSLTPLREDTGELFF. The variable domain in full, with the rest retrieved from reference TRBV7-3 and TRBJ2-2, is GAGVSQTPSNKVTEKGKYVELRCDPISGHTALYWYRQSLGQGPEFLIYFQGTGAADDSGLPNDRFFAVRPEGSVSTLKIQRTERGDSAVYLCASSLTPLREDTGELFFGEGSRLTVL.

This rearrangement joins TRBV15 to TRBJ1-2; D perhaps matches TRBD1 (6 bases). CDR1 is LNHNV and CDR2 is YYDKDF in the germline V gene (reference sequence). The CDR3 spans 14 residues. V lost 3 bases and J 7 bases, leaving 15 bases between the germline ends. The CDR3, as DNA: TGTGCCACCAGCAGGATCCTACAGGGATCTGGCTACACCTTC. Its protein is CATSRILQGSGYTF.

This CDR3 reads CASSRLGTDTQYF. Written as DNA, the CDR3 is TGTGCCAGCAGTAGGCTCGGGACAGATACGCAGTATTTT. The V call is TRBV6-1, the J call TRBJ2-3; D is ambiguous. Germline CDR1 is MNHNS and CDR2 is SASEGT. V shed 5 bases and J shed 3 bases, with 9 bases lying between them. The CDR3 has 13 amino acids.

The chain is built from TRBV2 and TRBJ1-2; tentative D call: TRBD1 (6 bases). The length of the CDR3 is 13 residues. Trimming shortened V by 5 bases and J by 1 base, and 8 bases separated the two germline ends. Germline lookup yields CDR1 SNHLY and CDR2 FYNNEI. CDR3 DNA: TGTGCCAGCAGTCCGGACAGTAACTATGGCTACACCTTC. Translating it yields CASSPDSNYGYTF.

The rearrangement uses TRBV7-2 and TRBJ2-5; D might be TRBD1 (5 bases). Deletions cut 5 bases from V and 1 base from J, with 11 bases between. The length of the CDR3 is 14 residues. Germline V gene lookup returns CDR1 SGHTA and CDR2 FQGNSA. This CDR3 is CASSPGGAQETQYF. Here the CDR3 DNA reads TGTGCCAGCAGCCCAGGTGGGGCCCAAGAGACCCAGTACTTC.

The rearrangement joins TRBV4-1 to TRBJ2-7; 8 bases align to TRBD2. Trimming cost V 3 bases and J 5 bases; bases outside gene matches: 12. CDR3 length: 16 residues. Germline V gene sequence: CDR1 MGHRA, CDR2 YSYEKL. CDR3: CASSHPAGLESHEQYF. The CDR3, as DNA: TGCGCCAGCAGCCACCCCGCGGGACTAGAGTCCCACGAGCAGTACTTC.

The chain couples TRBV4-2 to TRBJ2-3; possibly TRBD2 for D (6 bases). The length of the CDR3 is 15 residues. CDR1 and CDR2 (germline): LGHNA, YNFKEQ. V shed 4 bases and J shed 3 bases, with 14 bases lying between them. CDR3 sequence (DNA): TGTGCCAGCAGCCTGGGGACTGCACAAACAGATACGCAGTATTTT. The encoded protein is CASSLGTAQTDTQYF.

The gene calls are TRBV14 and TRBJ2-4; the D gene is possibly TRBD2 (6 bases). Germline V gene sequence: CDR1 SGHDN, CDR2 FVKESK. The V and J ends lost 0 bases and 2 bases respectively, with 14 bases between them. The CDR3 totals 17 residues. The CDR3 spells CASSQEEGGRTKNIQYF. In DNA, the CDR3 is TGTGCCAGCAGCCAAGAAGAGGGAGGTCGGACCAAAAACATTCAGTACTTC. The full variable domain, its missing parts supplied by reference TRBV14 and TRBJ2-4, is EAGVTQFPSHSVIEKGQTVTLRCDPISGHDNLYWYRRVMGKEIKFLLHFVKESKQDESGMPNNRFLAERTGGTYSTLKVQPAELEDSGVYFCASSQEEGGRTKNIQYFGAGTRLSVL.

The CDR3 bases are TGTGCCAGCAGCTTGGAGGATCTCATACCGGGACAGGGAGAGCCCCAGCATTTT. Its translation: CASSLEDLIPGQGEPQHF. This chain joins TRBV5-6 and TRBJ1-5, with 9 positions matching TRBD1. CDR3 length: 18 amino acids. The germline V gene has CDR1 SGHDT and CDR2 YYEEEE. The ends lost 0 bases at V and 8 bases at J; junction bases unmatched: 15.

This clone was detected a few times. This chain joins TRBV6-5 and TRBJ2-1; possible D gene TRBD2, 6 bases. CDR1 and CDR2 (germline): MNHEY, SVGAGI. Trimming stripped 6 bases from V and 8 bases from J, with 14 bases between. This CDR3 contains 13 residues. The CDR3 DNA is TGTGCCAGCAGGTCCCCCCCGGGGGATGAGCAGTTCTTC. Its translation is CASRSPPGDEQFF.

The chain is built from TRBV6-5 and TRBJ1-2, with 8 nucleotides matching TRBD1. The germline V gene has CDR1 MNHEY and CDR2 SVGAGI. V lost 5 bases and J lost 8; bases outside the gene matches: 10. CDR3 size: 14 residues. The CDR3 is CASSDAGGAGGYTF. The CDR3 nucleotides read TGTGCCAGCAGTGACGCAGGGGGCGCGGGCGGCTACACCTTC.

V usage is TRBV4-3 and J usage is TRBJ1-1, with D tentatively TRBD1 (5 bases). The length of the CDR3 is 18 residues. The V gene lost 0 bases and the J gene lost 0 bases, with 17 bases spanning the gap. The germline V gene has CDR1 LGHNA and CDR2 YSLEER. The CDR3 here is CASSQDTIRQNLNTEAFF. CDR3 sequence (DNA): TGCGCCAGCAGCCAAGATACTATCCGACAGAACTTGAACACTGAAGCTTTCTTT.

V gene TRBV7-3 combines with J gene TRBJ1-1; D possibly corresponds to TRBD1 (6 bases). CDR1 and CDR2 from the germline V gene are SGHTA and FQGTGA. V lost 6 bases and J lost 5, with 19 bases in between. This CDR3 spans 15 amino acids. This chain's CDR3 is CASSRGGGPETEAFF. DNA for the CDR3: TGTGCCAGCAGTCGGGGAGGGGGGCCGGAAACTGAAGCTTTCTTT. The whole variable domain, filled in from reference TRBV7-3 and TRBJ1-1, reads GAGVSQTPSNKVTEKGKYVELRCDPISGHTALYWYRQSLGQGPEFLIYFQGTGAADDSGLPNDRFFAVRPEGSVSTLKIQRTERGDSAVYLCASSRGGGPETEAFFGQGTRLTVV.

The chain is built from TRBV5-1 and TRBJ2-2, with 7 nucleotides matching TRBD1. With V trimmed by 4 bases and J by 4 bases, 4 bases remained unmatched. This CDR3 is built from 14 residues. Germline V CDR1 and CDR2: SGHRS, YFSETQ. CDR3 coding DNA: TGCGCCAGCAGCCCTGGGACAGCCACCGGGGAGCTGTTTTTT. Amino acid sequence: CASSPGTATGELFF.

This chain links TRBV19 with TRBJ2-6; perhaps TRBD1 as D (6 bases). The CDR3 covers 19 residues. The V end lost 3 bases, the J end lost 5 bases, and 23 bases lay between the germline ends. Germline CDR1 reads LNHDA; CDR2 reads SQIVND (reference sequence). This chain's CDR3 is CASSIVQGSLSVRANVLTF. As DNA, the CDR3 is TGTGCCAGTAGTATCGTACAGGGCTCCCTCTCGGTTAGGGCCAACGTCCTGACTTTC.

This chain joins TRBV19 and TRBJ1-2; D is unclear. CDR1 and CDR2 (germline): LNHDA, SQIVND (reference sequence). Trimming cost V 10 bases and J 4 bases, with 16 bases left between them. This CDR3 is built from 13 residues. The CDR3 spells CATFRDTLYGYTF. In DNA form, the CDR3 reads TGTGCCACCTTCCGTGACACCCTCTATGGCTACACCTTC.

J is TRBJ1-1 and V is TRBV25-1; D not certain. Germline CDR1 and CDR2: MGHDK and SYGVNS. With 2 bases removed from V and 4 bases from J, the gap between germline ends came to 8 bases. The CDR3 has 13 residues. The CDR3 sequence: CASSEVGRTEAFF. The CDR3 DNA reads as TGTGCCAGCAGTGAAGTCGGTCGCACTGAAGCTTTCTTT.

This clone was found once. V is TRBV28 and J is TRBJ2-7, with D perhaps TRBD1 (6 bases). V lost 8 bases and J 0 bases, leaving 20 bases between the germline ends. The germline V gene encodes CDR1 MDHEN and CDR2 SYDVKM. The CDR3 is made up of 16 amino acids. This CDR3 reads CASRKDQGHFSYEQYF. DNA for the CDR3: TGTGCCAGCCGTAAGGACCAGGGACACTTCTCCTACGAGCAGTACTTC.

CDR3 nucleotides: TGTGCCTGGAGTTCATTCGGGACTAGCGGGAGGCACCCCCCCGGTGAGCAGTTCTTC. This gives the protein CAWSSFGTSGRHPPGEQFF. V usage is TRBV30 and J usage is TRBJ2-1; 15 bases align to TRBD2. This CDR3 region has 19 residues. Looked up from germline, CDR1 is GTSNPN and CDR2 is SVGIG (reference sequence). The junction had 17 bases not matched to a gene; V was cut back by 2 bases and J by 9 bases.

The V gene is TRBV5-6, the J gene TRBJ2-3, with D uncertain. CDR1 is SGHDT and CDR2 is YYEEEE in the germline V gene. Between the trimmed V and J ends, which lost 2 bases and 7 bases, there was a span of 11 bases. The CDR3 runs to 13 residues. In DNA, the CDR3 is TGTGCCAGCAGCTTTCACCCAGTGAATACGCAGTATTTT. Translating it yields CASSFHPVNTQYF.

The chain has TRBV30 and TRBJ2-7; a possible D gene is TRBD1 (6 bases). V lost 4 bases and J 4 bases, leaving 20 bases between the germline ends. Germline V gene sequence: CDR1 GTSNPN, CDR2 SVGIG (reference sequence). The CDR3 has 15 residues. The CDR3 nucleotides are TGTGCCTGGAAACCCTTCCGGGACACCTTGTACGAGCAGTACTTC. Translating gives CAWKPFRDTLYEQYF.

V gene TRBV11-2 combines with J gene TRBJ1-2; D might be TRBD1 (6 bases). The CDR3 loop spans 15 amino acids. CDR1 is SGHAT and CDR2 is FQNNGV in the germline V gene. The V end lost 5 bases, the J end lost 5 bases, and 18 bases lay between the germline ends. The DNA for the CDR3 is TGTGCCAGCAGCACCCCCAGGGAGGGGGAATATGGCTACACCTTC. Translation: CASSTPREGEYGYTF.

The V and J genes are TRBV7-9 and TRBJ1-6; perhaps TRBD1 as D (6 bases). Germline V gene lookup returns CDR1 SEHNR and CDR2 FQNEAQ (reference sequence). Trimming took off 5 bases at V and 8 bases at J, with 16 bases between the two ends. This CDR3 is built from 15 residues. DNA for the CDR3: TGTGCCAGCAGCCCCCCCCTGCCAGGGGATTCACCCCTCCACTTT. Amino acids: CASSPPLPGDSPLHF.

CDR3 nucleotide sequence: TGTGCCAGCAGCTTAGCGCGGGACGAGCAGTACTTC. Its translation: CASSLARDEQYF. This chain connects TRBV7-9 to TRBJ2-7; tentatively, D is TRBD2 (5 bases). This CDR3 is 12 amino acids long. With 0 bases removed from V and 5 bases from J, the gap between germline ends came to 5 bases. Looked up from germline, CDR1 is SEHNR and CDR2 is FQNEAQ (reference sequence). The variable domain in full, with the rest retrieved from reference TRBV7-9 and TRBJ2-7, is DTGVSQNPRHKITKRGQNVTFRCDPISEHNRLYWYRQTLGQGPEFLTYFQNEAQLEKSRLLSDRFSAERPKGSFSTLEIQRTEQGDSAMYLCASSLARDEQYFGPGTRLTVT.